This T cell receptor (beta chain) was found in a study of T cells in localized non-small cell lung cancer. About this clone itself: Its cognate antigen is unknown.

Here immunoSEQ multiplex PCR was the method, and the copy in TCRdb shows in-frame clones only, minus some. This sample has 45,000 to 65,000 clones, with 80% found just once. Study observations and caveats: Longer survival (overall) was linked to higher T cell density in blood. Adjacent lung exhibited a median of 57 among the 100 most abundant tumor clones. Tumor showed lower T cell clonality than uninvolved adjacent lung, where it was highest. Sequence data derive from only one tumor region, so heterogeneity remains possible.

The origin of this receptor is a woman between 40 and 69 years old with stage II lung adenocarcinoma. Sequenced material: PBMCs, taken before any cancer treatment.

CDR3 sequence: CASRSTTGHTGELFF. CDR3 sequence (DNA): TGTGCCAGCAGGAGCACGACAGGGCACACCGGGGAGCTGTTTTTT. The chain is built from TRBV5-4 and TRBJ2-2, with 7 bases aligning to TRBD1. The CDR3 consists of 15 residues. The V gene's germline CDR1 is SGHNT and CDR2 YYREEE (reference sequence). V trimming: 5 bases; J trimming: 3 bases; junction bases outside the gene matches: 7.